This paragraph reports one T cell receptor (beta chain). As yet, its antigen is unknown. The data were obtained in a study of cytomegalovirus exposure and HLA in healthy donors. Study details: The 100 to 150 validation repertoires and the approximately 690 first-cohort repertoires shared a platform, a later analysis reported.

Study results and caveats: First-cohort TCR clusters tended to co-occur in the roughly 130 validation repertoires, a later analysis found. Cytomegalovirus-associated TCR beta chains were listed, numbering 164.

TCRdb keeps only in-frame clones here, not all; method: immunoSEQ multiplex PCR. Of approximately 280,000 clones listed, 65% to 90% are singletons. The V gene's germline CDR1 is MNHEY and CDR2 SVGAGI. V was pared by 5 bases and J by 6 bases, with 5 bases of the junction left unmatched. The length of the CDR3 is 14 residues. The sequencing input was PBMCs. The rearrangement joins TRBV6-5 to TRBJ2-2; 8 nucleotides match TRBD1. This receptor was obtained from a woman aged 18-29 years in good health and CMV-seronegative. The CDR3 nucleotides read TGTGCCAGCAGTCATAGACAGGGGCCCGGGGAGCTGTTTTTT. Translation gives CASSHRQGPGELFF.